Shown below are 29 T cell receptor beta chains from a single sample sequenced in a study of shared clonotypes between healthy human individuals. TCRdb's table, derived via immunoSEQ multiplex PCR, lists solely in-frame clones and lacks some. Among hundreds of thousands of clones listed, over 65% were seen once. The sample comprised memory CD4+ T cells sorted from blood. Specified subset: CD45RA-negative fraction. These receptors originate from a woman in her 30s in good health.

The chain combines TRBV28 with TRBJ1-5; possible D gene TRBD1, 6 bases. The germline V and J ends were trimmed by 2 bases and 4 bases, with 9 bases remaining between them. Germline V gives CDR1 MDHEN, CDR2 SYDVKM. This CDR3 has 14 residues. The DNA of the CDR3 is TGTGCCAGCAGTTTAGGGGGCTGGAATCAGCCCCAGCATTTT. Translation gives CASSLGGWNQPQHF.

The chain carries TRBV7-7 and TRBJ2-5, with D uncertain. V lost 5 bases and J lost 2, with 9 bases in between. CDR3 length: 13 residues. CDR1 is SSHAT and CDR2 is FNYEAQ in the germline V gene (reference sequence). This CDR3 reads CASSQQLQETQYF. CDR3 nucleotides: TGTGCCAGCAGCCAACAGTTACAAGAGACCCAGTACTTC.

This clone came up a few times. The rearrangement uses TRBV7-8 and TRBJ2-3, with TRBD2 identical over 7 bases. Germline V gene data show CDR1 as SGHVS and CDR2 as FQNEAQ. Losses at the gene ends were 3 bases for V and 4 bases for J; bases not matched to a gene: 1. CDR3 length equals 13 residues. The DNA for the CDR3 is TGTGCCAGCAGCTTGCGGGAGCCAGATACGCAGTATTTT. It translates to CASSLREPDTQYF.

DNA of the CDR3: TGTGCCAGCAGCTACCCTTCCTCGGGACTAGTTGTCTCCGAGCAGTACTTC. Protein: CASSYPSSGLVVSEQYF. This chain links TRBV28 with TRBJ2-7; 8 nucleotides line up with TRBD2. Germline trimming cut 6 bases from V and 6 bases from J; bases unmatched to any gene: 19. CDR1 and CDR2 from the germline V gene are MDHEN and SYDVKM. The CDR3 sequence is 17 residues long.

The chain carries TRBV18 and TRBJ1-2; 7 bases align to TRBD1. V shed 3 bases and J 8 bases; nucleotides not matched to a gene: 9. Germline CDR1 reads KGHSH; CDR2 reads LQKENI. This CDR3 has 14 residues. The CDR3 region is CASSPSDRSLGYTF. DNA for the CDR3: TGTGCCAGCTCACCGTCGGACAGGTCTCTGGGCTACACCTTC.

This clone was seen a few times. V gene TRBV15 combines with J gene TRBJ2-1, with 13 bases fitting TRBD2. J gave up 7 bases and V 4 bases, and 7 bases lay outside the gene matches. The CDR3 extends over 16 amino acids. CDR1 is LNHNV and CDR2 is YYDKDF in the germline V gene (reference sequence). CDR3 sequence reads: CATSKLAGGPGNEQFF. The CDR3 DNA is TGTGCCACCAGCAAACTAGCGGGAGGGCCGGGGAATGAGCAGTTCTTC.

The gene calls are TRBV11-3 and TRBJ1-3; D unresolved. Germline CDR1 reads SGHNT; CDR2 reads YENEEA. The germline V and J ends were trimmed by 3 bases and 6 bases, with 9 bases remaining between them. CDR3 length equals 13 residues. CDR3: CASSFGEANTIYF. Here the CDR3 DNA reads TGTGCCAGCAGCTTTGGGGAGGCAAACACCATATATTTT.

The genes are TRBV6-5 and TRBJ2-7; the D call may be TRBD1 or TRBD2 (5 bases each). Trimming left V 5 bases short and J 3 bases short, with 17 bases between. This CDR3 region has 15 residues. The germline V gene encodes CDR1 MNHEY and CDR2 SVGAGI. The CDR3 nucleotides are TGTGCCAGCAGTGTAAGTGGGACGGGCCACTACGAGCAGTACTTC. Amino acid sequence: CASSVSGTGHYEQYF.

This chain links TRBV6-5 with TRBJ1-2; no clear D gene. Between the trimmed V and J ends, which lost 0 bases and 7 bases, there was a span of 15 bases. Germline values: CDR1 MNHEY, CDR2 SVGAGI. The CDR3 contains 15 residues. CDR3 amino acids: CASSYSLAQTSGYTF. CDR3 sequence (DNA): TGTGCCAGCAGTTACTCCCTGGCCCAGACGAGTGGCTACACCTTC.

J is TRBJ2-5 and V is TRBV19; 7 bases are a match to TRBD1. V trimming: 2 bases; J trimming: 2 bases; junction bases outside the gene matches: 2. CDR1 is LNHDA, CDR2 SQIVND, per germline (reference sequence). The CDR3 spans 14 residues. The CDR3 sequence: CASSITGDQETQYF. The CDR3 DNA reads TGTGCCAGTAGTATAACAGGGGATCAAGAGACCCAGTACTTC.

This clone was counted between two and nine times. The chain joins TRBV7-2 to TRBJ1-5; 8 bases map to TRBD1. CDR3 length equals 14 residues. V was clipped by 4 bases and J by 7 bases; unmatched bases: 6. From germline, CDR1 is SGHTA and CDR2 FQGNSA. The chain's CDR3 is CASSYRDRWQPQHF. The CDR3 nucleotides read TGTGCCAGCAGCTACCGGGACAGGTGGCAGCCCCAGCATTTT.

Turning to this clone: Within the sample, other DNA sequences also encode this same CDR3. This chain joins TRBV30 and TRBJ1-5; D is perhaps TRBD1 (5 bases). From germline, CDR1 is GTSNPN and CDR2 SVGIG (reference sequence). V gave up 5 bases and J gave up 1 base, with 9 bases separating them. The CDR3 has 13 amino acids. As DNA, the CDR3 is TGTGCCTGGGACCGGGACAGCAATCAGCCCCAGCATTTT. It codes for CAWDRDSNQPQHF.

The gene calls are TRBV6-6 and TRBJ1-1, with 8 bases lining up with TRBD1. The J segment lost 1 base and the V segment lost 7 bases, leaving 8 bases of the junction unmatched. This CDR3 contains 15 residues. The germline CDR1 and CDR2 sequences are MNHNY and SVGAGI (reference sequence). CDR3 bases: TGTGCCAGCATGGGACAGGCAGCGAGGAACACTGAAGCTTTCTTT. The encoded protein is CASMGQAARNTEAFF.

The CDR3 loop is CASSIQGRSHGELFF. The CDR3, as DNA: TGTGCCAGCAGCATACAGGGTCGGAGTCACGGGGAGCTGTTTTTT. V usage is TRBV5-4 and J usage is TRBJ2-2, with D maybe TRBD1 (6 bases). This CDR3 has 15 amino acids. With 4 bases removed from V and 7 bases from J, the gap between germline ends came to 17 bases. Germline V lookup: CDR1 SGHNT, CDR2 YYREEE (reference sequence).

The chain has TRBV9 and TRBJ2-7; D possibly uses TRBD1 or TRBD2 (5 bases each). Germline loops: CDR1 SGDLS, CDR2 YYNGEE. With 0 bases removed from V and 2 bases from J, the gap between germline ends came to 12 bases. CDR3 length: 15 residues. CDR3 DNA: TGTGCCAGCAGCGTAGACGGGACCCGCACCTACGAGCAGTACTTC. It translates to CASSVDGTRTYEQYF. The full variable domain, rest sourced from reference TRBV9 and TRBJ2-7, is DSGVTQTPKHLITATGQRVTLRCSPRSGDLSVYWYQQSLDQGLQFLIQYYNGEERAKGNILERFSAQQFPDLHSELNLSSLELGDSALYFCASSVDGTRTYEQYFGPGTRLTVT.

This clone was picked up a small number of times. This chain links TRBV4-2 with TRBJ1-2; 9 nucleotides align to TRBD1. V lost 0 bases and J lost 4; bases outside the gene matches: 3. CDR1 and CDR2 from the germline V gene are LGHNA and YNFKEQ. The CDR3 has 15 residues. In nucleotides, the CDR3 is TGTGCCAGCAGCCAAGACCGGGACAGGGTCTATGGCTACACCTTC. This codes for CASSQDRDRVYGYTF.

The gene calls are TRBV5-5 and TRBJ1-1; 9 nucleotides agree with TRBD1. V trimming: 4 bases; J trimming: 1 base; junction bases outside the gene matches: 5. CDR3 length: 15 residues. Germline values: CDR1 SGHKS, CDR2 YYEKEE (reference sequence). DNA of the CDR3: TGTGCCAGCAGCCGTACAGGGGGCCGGAACACTGAAGCTTTCTTT. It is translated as CASSRTGGRNTEAFF.

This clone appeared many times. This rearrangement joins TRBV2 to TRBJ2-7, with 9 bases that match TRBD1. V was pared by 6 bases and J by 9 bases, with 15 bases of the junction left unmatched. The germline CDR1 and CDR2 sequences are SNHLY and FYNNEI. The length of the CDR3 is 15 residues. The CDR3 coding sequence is TGTGCCAGCAGCCCAGCCGGGACAGGGTCTTATCCGCAGTACTTC. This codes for CASSPAGTGSYPQYF.

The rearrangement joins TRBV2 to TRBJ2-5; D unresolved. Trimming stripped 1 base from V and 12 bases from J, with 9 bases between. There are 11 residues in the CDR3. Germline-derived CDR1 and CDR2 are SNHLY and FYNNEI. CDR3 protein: CASSEDQTKYF. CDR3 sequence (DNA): TGTGCCAGCAGTGAAGACCAAACCAAGTACTTC. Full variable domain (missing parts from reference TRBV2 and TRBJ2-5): EPEVTQTPSHQVTQMGQEVILRCVPISNHLYFYWYRQILGQKVEFLVSFYNNEISEKSEIFDDQFSVERPDGSNFTLKIRSTKLEDSAMYFCASSEDQTKYFGPGTRLLVL.

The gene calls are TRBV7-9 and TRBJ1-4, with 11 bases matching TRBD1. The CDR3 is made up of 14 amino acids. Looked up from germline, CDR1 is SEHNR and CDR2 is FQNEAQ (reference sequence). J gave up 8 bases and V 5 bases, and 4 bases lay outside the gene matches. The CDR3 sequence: CASSPRTGGEKLFF. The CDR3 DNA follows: TGTGCCAGCAGCCCCCGGACAGGGGGCGAAAAACTGTTTTTT.

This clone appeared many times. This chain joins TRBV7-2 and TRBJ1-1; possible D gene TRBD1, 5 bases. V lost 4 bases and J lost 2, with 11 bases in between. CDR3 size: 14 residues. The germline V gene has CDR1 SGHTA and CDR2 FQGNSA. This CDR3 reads CASSSQGYNTEAFF. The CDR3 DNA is TGTGCCAGCAGCTCCCAGGGATACAACACTGAAGCTTTCTTT.

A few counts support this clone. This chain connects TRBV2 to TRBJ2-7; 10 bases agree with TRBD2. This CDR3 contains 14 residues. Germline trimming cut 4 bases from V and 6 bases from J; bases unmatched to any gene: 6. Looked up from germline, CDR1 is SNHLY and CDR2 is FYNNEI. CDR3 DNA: TGTGCCAGCAGTGGACTAGCGGGCCCTGCCGAGCAGTACTTC. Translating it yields CASSGLAGPAEQYF.

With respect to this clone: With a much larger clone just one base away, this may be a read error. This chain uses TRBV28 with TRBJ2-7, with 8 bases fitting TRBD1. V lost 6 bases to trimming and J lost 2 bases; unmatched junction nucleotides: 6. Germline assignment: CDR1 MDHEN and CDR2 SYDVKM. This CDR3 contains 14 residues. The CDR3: CASRKGQGAYEQYF. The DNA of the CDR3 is TGTGCCAGCAGGAAAGGACAGGGAGCCTACGAGCAGTACTTC.

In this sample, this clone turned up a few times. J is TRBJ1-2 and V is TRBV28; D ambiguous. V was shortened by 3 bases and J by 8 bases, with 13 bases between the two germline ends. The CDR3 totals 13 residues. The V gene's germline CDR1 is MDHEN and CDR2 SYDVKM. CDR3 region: CASSFHQAPGYTF. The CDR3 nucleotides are TGTGCCAGCAGTTTTCATCAGGCCCCGGGCTACACCTTC.

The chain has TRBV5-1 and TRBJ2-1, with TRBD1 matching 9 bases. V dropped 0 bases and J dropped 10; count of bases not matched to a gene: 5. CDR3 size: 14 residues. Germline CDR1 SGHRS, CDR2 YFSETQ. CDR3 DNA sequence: TGCGCCAGCAGCTTGGGGACAGGGGCTTTAGAGCAGTTCTTC. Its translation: CASSLGTGALEQFF.

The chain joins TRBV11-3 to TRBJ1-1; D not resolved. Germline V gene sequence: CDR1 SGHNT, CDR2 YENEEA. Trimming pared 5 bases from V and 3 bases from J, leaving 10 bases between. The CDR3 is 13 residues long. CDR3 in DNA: TGTGCCAGCAGCGCTGGGAAGTACACTGAAGCTTTCTTT. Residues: CASSAGKYTEAFF.

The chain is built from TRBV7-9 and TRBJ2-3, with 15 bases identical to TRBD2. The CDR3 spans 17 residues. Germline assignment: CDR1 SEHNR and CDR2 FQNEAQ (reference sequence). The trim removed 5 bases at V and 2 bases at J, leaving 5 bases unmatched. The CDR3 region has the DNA TGTGCCAGCAGCGAAGGACTAGCGGGAGGGAACACAGATACGCAGTATTTT. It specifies CASSEGLAGGNTDTQYF.

CDR3 DNA: TGCGCCAGCAGCCCCCTGACAGCTGGCTACGAGCAGTACTTC. It is translated as CASSPLTAGYEQYF. J is TRBJ2-7 and V is TRBV4-1; TRBD1 is a possible D gene (5 bases). The germline V gene has CDR1 MGHRA and CDR2 YSYEKL. V shed 4 bases and J shed 3 bases, with 13 bases lying between them. CDR3 size: 14 residues.

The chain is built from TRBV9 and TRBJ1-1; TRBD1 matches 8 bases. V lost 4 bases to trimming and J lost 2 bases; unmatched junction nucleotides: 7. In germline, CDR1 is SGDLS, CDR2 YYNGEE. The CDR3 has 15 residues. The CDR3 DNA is TGTGCCAGCAGCATACGGACAGGGATCAACACTGAAGCTTTCTTT. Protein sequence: CASSIRTGINTEAFF.